These T cell receptor beta chains were read from a single sample in a study of blood T cells in healthy people across ages. Via MiXCR, TCRdb re-called the 5' RACE reads, giving one row per CDR3 protein. The sample records 800,000 to 950,000 distinct CDR3 sequences, 40% to 60% being singletons. Sequencing input: blood. The receptors shown here come from a young man in good health. Both conserved end residues are part of each CDR3. The D gene is left open where the match is weak. Not all rows give a size; the values are once, few, many and, for expanded clones, a class.

d_call: NA
j_call: TRBJ2-1
clone_size: NA
v_call: TRBV4-3
cdr3_nt: TGCGCCAGCAGCCAAGATGAGGGGCACTACAATGAGCAGTTCTTC
cdr3_aa: CASSQDEGHYNEQFF

d_call: NA
j_call: TRBJ1-2
clone_size: NA
v_call: TRBV5-8
cdr3_nt: TGTGCCAGCAGCTTGTGGCAGGGTGATAACTATGGCTACACCTTC
cdr3_aa: CASSLWQGDNYGYTF

d_call: NA
j_call: TRBJ2-7
clone_size: few
v_call: TRBV6-2/TRBV6-3
cdr3_nt: TGTGCCAGCAGTTACGGGGCAGGCATCTACGAGCAGTACTTC
cdr3_aa: CASSYGAGIYEQYF

d_call: TRBD1
j_call: TRBJ1-1
clone_size: NA
v_call: TRBV5-6
cdr3_nt: TGTGCCAGCAGCGTGAGACCCCAGGGGGCCACTGAAGCTTTCTTT
cdr3_aa: CASSVRPQGATEAFF

d_call: NA
j_call: TRBJ1-4
clone_size: few
v_call: TRBV20-1
cdr3_nt: TGCAGTGCTAGACCCGGGACGATAAATGAAAAACTGTTTTTT
cdr3_aa: CSARPGTINEKLFF

d_call: TRBD2
j_call: TRBJ2-3
clone_size: NA
v_call: TRBV19
cdr3_nt: TGTGCCACGAGAGCGGGGGTCGGTACGCAGTATTTT
cdr3_aa: CATRAGVGTQYF

d_call: NA
j_call: TRBJ2-1
clone_size: NA
v_call: TRBV6-5
cdr3_nt: TGTGCCAGCACTTCCCCCCGGGCTTCCTCCTACAATGAGCAGTTCTTC
cdr3_aa: CASTSPRASSYNEQFF

d_call: NA
j_call: TRBJ2-1
clone_size: NA
v_call: TRBV12-3/TRBV12-4
cdr3_nt: TGTGCCACCGTAACTGGGGGGAGCTCCTACAATGAGCAGTTCTTC
cdr3_aa: CATVTGGSSYNEQFF

d_call: TRBD1
j_call: TRBJ2-5
clone_size: NA
v_call: TRBV9
cdr3_nt: TGTGCCAGCAGCGCCCGACAGGGACGAACGGAGACCCAGTACTTC
cdr3_aa: CASSARQGRTETQYF

d_call: NA
j_call: TRBJ1-6
clone_size: many
v_call: TRBV7-2
cdr3_nt: TGTGCCAGCAGCTTACAACGATCACCCCTCCACTTT
cdr3_aa: CASSLQRSPLHF

d_call: NA
j_call: TRBJ2-5
clone_size: few
v_call: TRBV5-5
cdr3_nt: TGTGCCAGCAGCGGGGGGACAGAAGAGACCCAGTACTTC
cdr3_aa: CASSGGTEETQYF

d_call: TRBD2
j_call: TRBJ2-1
clone_size: NA
v_call: TRBV20-1
cdr3_nt: TGCAGTGCTAGAGATAGGGGCGGGGGGTACTCCTACAATGGGCAGTTCTTC
cdr3_aa: CSARDRGGGYSYNGQFF

d_call: NA
j_call: TRBJ1-1
clone_size: NA
v_call: TRBV6-2/TRBV6-3
cdr3_nt: TGTGCCAGCAGTTGGACCCTGAACACTGAAGCTTTCTTT
cdr3_aa: CASSWTLNTEAFF

d_call: TRBD2
j_call: TRBJ2-7
clone_size: NA
v_call: TRBV24-1
cdr3_nt: TGTGCCACCAGTGATGGTAGCGGGGGTGTCCACGAGCAGTACTTC
cdr3_aa: CATSDGSGGVHEQYF

d_call: TRBD1
j_call: TRBJ2-7
clone_size: many
v_call: TRBV12-3/TRBV12-4
cdr3_nt: TGTGCCAGCAGCTTGGGGGACAGGGGATACGAGCAGTACTTC
cdr3_aa: CASSLGDRGYEQYF

d_call: NA
j_call: TRBJ1-2
clone_size: many
v_call: TRBV7-2
cdr3_nt: TGTGCCAGCAGCGTAGGGGGGAACTATGGCTACACCTTC
cdr3_aa: CASSVGGNYGYTF

d_call: TRBD2
j_call: TRBJ2-5
clone_size: NA
v_call: TRBV12-3/TRBV12-4
cdr3_nt: TGTGCCAGCAGTTCTAGCGGGGGGCCTCAAGAGACCCAGTACTTC
cdr3_aa: CASSSSGGPQETQYF

d_call: TRBD2
j_call: TRBJ2-1
clone_size: NA
v_call: TRBV20-1
cdr3_nt: TGCAGTGCTAGACCCACTAGCGGGGTGGTGCATGAGCAGTTCTTC
cdr3_aa: CSARPTSGVVHEQFF

d_call: TRBD2
j_call: TRBJ2-5
clone_size: NA
v_call: TRBV29-1
cdr3_nt: TGCAGCCTTATAGCGGGGGCGGAGACCCAGTACTTC
cdr3_aa: CSLIAGAETQYF

d_call: NA
j_call: TRBJ2-2
clone_size: few
v_call: TRBV11-1
cdr3_nt: TGTGCCAGCAGCTTAGTCCCGAACACCGGGGAGCTGTTTTTT
cdr3_aa: CASSLVPNTGELFF

d_call: NA
j_call: TRBJ2-7
clone_size: few
v_call: TRBV4-1
cdr3_nt: TGCGCCAGCAGCCAAGCTCCGGTTACCTACGAGCAGTACTTC
cdr3_aa: CASSQAPVTYEQYF

d_call: TRBD2
j_call: TRBJ2-2
clone_size: NA
v_call: TRBV29-1
cdr3_nt: TGCAGCGTTGAATCTAGCGGGGGCCTTAAAGGGGAGCTGTTTTTT
cdr3_aa: CSVESSGGLKGELFF

d_call: NA
j_call: TRBJ2-5
clone_size: many
v_call: TRBV20-1
cdr3_nt: TGCAGTGCTAGAGAAGGGGCTAGCCGTTCCCAGTACTTC
cdr3_aa: CSAREGASRSQYF

d_call: NA
j_call: TRBJ2-4
clone_size: many
v_call: TRBV29-1
cdr3_nt: TGCAGCGTTGATACTGCAGGACCAGCCAAAAACATTCAGTACTTC
cdr3_aa: CSVDTAGPAKNIQYF

d_call: NA
j_call: TRBJ1-1
clone_size: NA
v_call: TRBV21-1
cdr3_nt: TGTGCCAGCAGCAAAGCCGGGGGCCCAAAGAACACTGAAGCTTTCTTT
cdr3_aa: CASSKAGGPKNTEAFF

d_call: NA
j_call: TRBJ1-2
clone_size: NA
v_call: TRBV9
cdr3_nt: TGTGCCAGCAGCGTAGCTTCTCCCAGGGATGGCTACACCTTC
cdr3_aa: CASSVASPRDGYTF

d_call: NA
j_call: TRBJ1-6
clone_size: few
v_call: TRBV11-1
cdr3_nt: TGTGCCAGCAGCGCCGGGCAGGGTTCACCCCTCCACTTT
cdr3_aa: CASSAGQGSPLHF

d_call: NA
j_call: TRBJ1-5
clone_size: few
v_call: TRBV6-1
cdr3_nt: TGTGCCAGCAGGCAGGGCATTATCTATAGCAATCAGCCCCAGCATTTT
cdr3_aa: CASRQGIIYSNQPQHF

d_call: TRBD1
j_call: TRBJ2-3
clone_size: NA
v_call: TRBV11-3
cdr3_nt: TGTGCCAGCAGCTTTCTACTCCCGTCGACAGGGTTGGTTAGTACGCAGTATTTT
cdr3_aa: CASSFLLPSTGLVSTQYF

d_call: NA
j_call: TRBJ2-5
clone_size: NA
v_call: TRBV7-2
cdr3_nt: TGTGCCAGCAGAAGGGACCAACGAGCAGAGACCCAGTACTTC
cdr3_aa: CASRRDQRAETQYF

d_call: TRBD1
j_call: TRBJ1-5
clone_size: NA
v_call: TRBV20-1
cdr3_nt: TGCAGTGCTAGAGGCCAGGGGGGACGTAGCAATCAGCCCCAGCATTTT
cdr3_aa: CSARGQGGRSNQPQHF

d_call: NA
j_call: TRBJ2-7
clone_size: NA
v_call: TRBV6-2/TRBV6-3
cdr3_nt: TGTGCCACCAACCGGGACACGCGGAGCTCCTACGAGCAGTACTTC
cdr3_aa: CATNRDTRSSYEQYF

d_call: TRBD1
j_call: TRBJ2-7
clone_size: NA
v_call: TRBV10-3
cdr3_nt: TGTGCCATCAGTGAGGGGACAGGCCCCTACGAGCAGTACTTC
cdr3_aa: CAISEGTGPYEQYF

d_call: NA
j_call: TRBJ2-3
clone_size: few
v_call: TRBV3-1
cdr3_nt: TGTGCCAGCAGCCAAGAATTGGGGTCCGATACGCAGTATTTT
cdr3_aa: CASSQELGSDTQYF

d_call: TRBD1
j_call: TRBJ2-5
clone_size: few
v_call: TRBV7-9
cdr3_nt: TGTGCCAGCAGCGCACGAACCGGGACAGGCGAAGAGACCCAGTACTTC
cdr3_aa: CASSARTGTGEETQYF

d_call: NA
j_call: TRBJ2-7
clone_size: NA
v_call: TRBV5-1
cdr3_nt: TGCGCCAGCAGCTTGTCGGGGGAGGGGGCTTACGAGCAGTACTTC
cdr3_aa: CASSLSGEGAYEQYF

d_call: NA
j_call: TRBJ2-3
clone_size: NA
v_call: TRBV20-1
cdr3_nt: TGCAGTGCTAGGGGACCCGGGACCCGACGAGATACGCAGTATTTT
cdr3_aa: CSARGPGTRRDTQYF

d_call: NA
j_call: TRBJ1-4
clone_size: many
v_call: TRBV28
cdr3_nt: TGTGCCAGCAGTTCCCCAGTTGCAACTAATGAAAAACTGTTTTTT
cdr3_aa: CASSSPVATNEKLFF

d_call: NA
j_call: TRBJ1-1
clone_size: few
v_call: TRBV6-2/TRBV6-3
cdr3_nt: TGTGCCAGCAGGGCGGAGTCTATCAACACTGAAGCTTTCTTT
cdr3_aa: CASRAESINTEAFF

d_call: NA
j_call: TRBJ2-7
clone_size: many
v_call: TRBV3-1
cdr3_nt: TGCGCCAGCAGCCAAGCACCGGGTTACGAGCAGTACTTC
cdr3_aa: CASSQAPGYEQYF